One and the same sample provided the 22 T cell receptor beta chains below, sequenced in a study of T cell responses to AZD1222 COVID-19 vaccine. Libraries were prepared by immunoSEQ multiplex PCR; TCRdb keeps only in-frame clonotypes and omits some of them. The profile shows about 130,000 clones, 80% to 90% of them singletons. The sample here was peripheral blood, taken on day 0 of AZD1222 vaccination. The source is an adult in good health.

V gene TRBV19 combines with J gene TRBJ1-5; D ambiguous. The CDR3 extends over 13 amino acids. From germline, CDR1 is LNHDA and CDR2 SQIVND (reference sequence). V lost 9 bases, J lost 3 bases, and 12 bases lay in between. The CDR3 DNA reads as TGTGCCAGCTGGGAACGAGCCAATCAGCCCCAGCATTTT. It is translated as CASWERANQPQHF.

The rearrangement links TRBV2 to TRBJ2-7; D ambiguous. The germline V gene encodes CDR1 SNHLY and CDR2 FYNNEI. The CDR3 length is 10 residues. Deletions cut 6 bases from V and 4 bases from J, with 4 bases between. CDR3 amino acids: CASSSYEQYF. The CDR3 bases are TGTGCCAGCAGCTCTTACGAGCAGTACTTC.

The J gene is TRBJ1-2, the V gene TRBV7-9; 7 positions agree with TRBD1. V lost 0 bases to trimming and J lost 8 bases; unmatched junction nucleotides: 6. This CDR3 region has 14 residues. Per germline, CDR1 SEHNR and CDR2 FQNEAQ (reference sequence). The CDR3 DNA is TGTGCCAGCAGCTTAGCGGGGGGGACAGTCGGCTACACCTTC. It specifies CASSLAGGTVGYTF.

This clone appeared once. Additional DNA sequences in this sample encode the identical CDR3. This chain links TRBV5-1 with TRBJ1-5; weak D call: TRBD1 (5 bases). The CDR3 has 14 residues. Trimming took off 4 bases at V and 2 bases at J, with 10 bases between the two ends. Germline V lookup: CDR1 SGHRS, CDR2 YFSETQ. Here the CDR3 DNA reads TGCGCCAGCAGCCCCGGAGGGGGCAATCAGCCCCAGCATTTT. It is translated as CASSPGGGNQPQHF.

This chain links TRBV6-5 with TRBJ2-3; D unresolved. V lost 2 bases and J 6 bases, leaving 9 bases between the germline ends. The CDR3 has 13 amino acids. CDR1 is MNHEY, CDR2 SVGAGI, per germline. The CDR3 is CASSYILGDTQYF. The CDR3 DNA sequence: TGTGCCAGCAGTTACATTTTGGGCGATACGCAGTATTTT.

This clone was counted only a few times. The chain recombines TRBV2 with TRBJ1-5; D is uncertain. CDR3 length: 15 amino acids. V lost 4 bases and J 3 bases, leaving 13 bases between the germline ends. Germline CDR1 reads SNHLY; CDR2 reads FYNNEI. The CDR3 is CASSGTRGNNQPQHF. The CDR3 DNA follows: TGTGCCAGCAGTGGTACTCGGGGTAACAATCAGCCCCAGCATTTT.

The chain combines TRBV7-9 with TRBJ2-7; either TRBD1 or TRBD2 may supply D (5 bases each). V lost 3 bases and J lost 1, with 13 bases in between. The germline V gene encodes CDR1 SEHNR and CDR2 FQNEAQ (reference sequence). The length of the CDR3 is 15 residues. CDR3 in DNA: TGTGCCAGCAGCTTTGGGGGTTCGGGATCCTACGAGCAGTACTTC. Encoded protein: CASSFGGSGSYEQYF.

The V call is TRBV7-3, the J call TRBJ1-5, with D possibly being TRBD1 (6 bases). The length of the CDR3 is 20 residues. Trimming pared 1 base from V and 0 bases from J, leaving 22 bases between. Germline CDR1 SGHTA, CDR2 FQGTGA. The CDR3 spells CASSLIRMERGRGSNQPQHF. DNA of the CDR3: TGTGCCAGCAGCTTAATTCGTATGGAGCGGGGGCGCGGTAGCAATCAGCCCCAGCATTTT.

The chain employs TRBV10-1 and TRBJ1-2; D not resolved. CDR1 is WNHNN and CDR2 is SYGVQD in the germline V gene (reference sequence). CDR3 length equals 13 residues. Trimming removed 2 bases from V and 5 bases from J, with 9 bases in between. The CDR3 here is CASSEREGYGYTF. The CDR3, as DNA: TGCGCCAGCAGTGAGCGGGAGGGTTATGGCTACACCTTC.

V and J are TRBV14 and TRBJ2-7, with 8 bases that match TRBD1. Trimming at V came to 4 bases and at J to 1 base, leaving 6 bases not matched to a gene. Germline CDR1 reads SGHDN; CDR2 reads FVKESK. The CDR3 consists of 15 residues. Written as DNA, the CDR3 is TGTGCCAGCAGCCGAGCCGGGACAGGATCCTACGAGCAGTACTTC. It codes for CASSRAGTGSYEQYF.

The chain uses TRBV5-6 and TRBJ1-1; 7 positions match TRBD1. The CDR3 consists of 14 residues. Losses at the gene ends were 5 bases for V and 1 base for J; bases not matched to a gene: 5. Germline values: CDR1 SGHDT, CDR2 YYEEEE. CDR3 sequence: CASSLWTGNTEAFF. Written as DNA, the CDR3 is TGTGCCAGCAGTCTCTGGACAGGGAACACTGAAGCTTTCTTT.

This clone was detected only once. V gene TRBV7-9 combines with J gene TRBJ2-7, with D unclear. The V end lost 3 bases, the J end lost 6 bases, and 6 bases lay between the germline ends. This CDR3 is built from 11 residues. The germline V gene encodes CDR1 SEHNR and CDR2 FQNEAQ (reference sequence). CDR3 nucleotides: TGTGCCAGCAGCTTTACATTCGAGCAGTACTTC. Its translation: CASSFTFEQYF. Filled out from reference TRBV7-9 and TRBJ2-7, the complete variable domain reads DTGVSQNPRHKITKRGQNVTFRCDPISEHNRLYWYRQTLGQGPEFLTYFQNEAQLEKSRLLSDRFSAERPKGSFSTLEIQRTEQGDSAMYLCASSFTFEQYFGPGTRLTVT.

This chain uses TRBV5-4 with TRBJ1-1; perhaps TRBD1 as D (5 bases). Per germline, CDR1 SGHNT and CDR2 YYREEE (reference sequence). The CDR3 loop spans 14 amino acids. Trimming cost V 4 bases and J 7 bases, with 17 bases left between them. DNA of the CDR3: TGTGCCAGCAGCGCCGGACTGGGGCCGGGTGAAGCTTTCTTT. Translation: CASSAGLGPGEAFF.

This rearrangement joins TRBV25-1 to TRBJ2-6, with D uncertain. Germline V gene data show CDR1 as MGHDK and CDR2 as SYGVNS. Trimming cost V 8 bases and J 3 bases, with 20 bases left between them. CDR3 length equals 17 residues. The CDR3 here is CASWGRLNPLGANVLTF. DNA for the CDR3: TGTGCCAGCTGGGGTCGTTTAAACCCGCTTGGGGCCAACGTCCTGACTTTC.

This chain joins TRBV28 and TRBJ1-5; maybe TRBD1 (5 bases). The V end lost 7 bases, the J end lost 1 base, and 8 bases lay between the germline ends. CDR3 length: 13 residues. Germline values: CDR1 MDHEN, CDR2 SYDVKM. The CDR3 nucleotides read TGTGCCAGCACAGGGCCCAGCAATCAGCCCCAGCATTTT. This encodes CASTGPSNQPQHF. Drawing the rest from reference TRBV28 and TRBJ1-5, the complete variable domain is DVKVTQSSRYLVKRTGEKVFLECVQDMDHENMFWYRQDPGLGLRLIYFSYDVKMKEKGDIPEGYSVSREKKERFSLILESASTNQTSMYLCASTGPSNQPQHFGDGTRLSIL.

The CDR3 region is CASSRELSPAYEQYF. The CDR3 nucleotides read TGCGCCAGCAGCCGGGAACTTTCACCCGCCTACGAGCAGTACTTC. V usage is TRBV4-1 and J usage is TRBJ2-7; D ambiguous. The CDR3 extends over 15 amino acids. The germline gives CDR1 MGHRA, CDR2 YSYEKL. Trimming removed 4 bases from V and 2 bases from J, with 15 bases in between.

Comment on this clone: One junction end disagrees with the germline gene, perhaps due to a read error. The chain has TRBV6-1 and TRBJ1-5; 8 bases are shared with TRBD1. The CDR3 has 14 amino acids. CDR1 is MNHNS and CDR2 is SASEGT in the germline V gene. The CDR3 reads CASSWTGSSQPQHF. CDR3 coding DNA: TGTGCCAGCAGTTGGACAGGGAGCAGTCAGCCCCAGCATTTT.

The chain couples TRBV6-5 to TRBJ2-3; 10 bases line up with TRBD1. J lost 4 bases, V lost 2 bases, and 3 bases had no gene match. The germline V gene has CDR1 MNHEY and CDR2 SVGAGI. The CDR3 covers 15 residues. CDR3 amino acids: CASSYPGQGADTQYF. The CDR3 DNA sequence: TGTGCCAGCAGTTACCCTGGACAGGGGGCAGATACGCAGTATTTT.

The V and J genes are TRBV19 and TRBJ1-3; 7 positions match TRBD1. This CDR3 is built from 15 residues. The V and J ends lost 3 bases and 2 bases, in that order; junction bases with no gene match: 4. CDR1 is LNHDA, CDR2 SQIVND, per germline (reference sequence). CDR3 bases: TGTGCCAGTAGTATTTACGGGACAGCTGGAAACACCATATATTTT. Amino acid sequence: CASSIYGTAGNTIYF.

This rearrangement joins TRBV7-8 to TRBJ1-2; D remains ambiguous. CDR1 and CDR2 (germline): SGHVS, FQNEAQ. The length of the CDR3 is 11 residues. V lost 6 bases to trimming and J lost 4 bases, with 6 bases between them. The CDR3, as DNA: TGTGCCAGCAGTTCCGTCTATGGCTACACCTTC. Protein sequence: CASSSVYGYTF.

The chain links TRBV27 to TRBJ1-1; the D gene is possibly TRBD1 (5 bases). Germline values: CDR1 MNHEY, CDR2 SMNVEV (reference sequence). The CDR3 runs 13 residues. V lost 1 base to trimming and J lost 11 bases, with 14 bases between them. The chain's CDR3 is CASSLFTRGRAFF. CDR3 in DNA: TGTGCCAGCAGTTTATTTACTAGGGGCCGGGCTTTCTTT.

V gene TRBV12-3 or TRBV12-4 combines with J gene TRBJ1-5, with 7 positions matching TRBD1. The CDR3 runs to 13 residues. The J segment lost 7 bases and the V segment lost 9 bases, leaving 9 bases of the junction unmatched. CDR3 bases: TGTGCCAGTAGCACAGGGGATTGGCAGCCCCAGCATTTT. It encodes CASSTGDWQPQHF.